These T cell receptor beta chains were read from a single sample in a study of T cells in Graves' hyperthyroidism and ophthalmopathy. TCRdb itself ran the multiplex PCR reads through MiXCR, one entry per CDR3 protein. The sample shows hundreds of thousands of distinct CDR3 sequences, 15% to 17% of them seen only once. Sequenced material: blood. The source is a woman aged 18 to 35 with Graves' hyperthyroidism that later progressed to Graves' ophthalmopathy. Each CDR3 is given with its conserved first and last residue. A D gene is named only where the DNA matches it firmly. Not all rows give a size; the values are once, few, many and, for expanded clones, a class.

v_gene	j_gene	d_gene	abundance	CDR3nt	CDR3aa
TRBV2	TRBJ2-1	TRBD2	many	TGTGCCAGCAGTGAATACTCTAGCGGGAGATTAGGTGAGCAGTTCTTC	CASSEYSSGRLGEQFF
TRBV18	TRBJ2-7	TRBD1	few	TGTGCCAGCTCACCGCAGGGGGCCGCACTCTACGAGCAGTACTTC	CASSPQGAALYEQYF
TRBV6-1	TRBJ1-2	.	many	TGTGCCAGCAGTGAAGTGCCCCAAGTTAACTATGGCTACACCTTC	CASSEVPQVNYGYTF
TRBV6-1	TRBJ2-3	TRBD2	few	TGTGCCCGAAAGGTGGGCGGGAGCGACACAGATACGCAGTATTTT	CARKVGGSDTDTQYF
TRBV19	TRBJ2-7	.	few	TGTGCCAGTGCTAACCCCAGGCAGGAGTCCTACGAGCAGTACTTC	CASANPRQESYEQYF
TRBV13	TRBJ2-7	TRBD1	many	TGTGCCAGCAGCTTAGTCGGACAGGGGGCCTACGAGCAGTACTTC	CASSLVGQGAYEQYF
TRBV28	TRBJ1-1	.	.	TGTGCCAGCACCCCAAGGGGTAGATCTGAAGCTTTCTTT	CASTPRGRSEAFF
TRBV18	TRBJ2-7	.	many	TGTGCCAGCTCCCCAGGGGCGGGGGACGAGCAGTACTTC	CASSPGAGDEQYF
TRBV2	TRBJ2-7	.	many	TGTGCCAGCAGTGAAGCAGAGGGGGCCTACGAGCAGTACTTC	CASSEAEGAYEQYF
TRBV11-2	TRBJ1-5	.	.	TGTGCCAGCAGCTTAGGGGAAGGAAGCAATCAGCCCCAGCATTTT	CASSLGEGSNQPQHF
TRBV9	TRBJ2-7	.	many	TGTGCCAGCAGCGTAGCCGGACTTAACGAGCAGTACTTC	CASSVAGLNEQYF
TRBV20-1	TRBJ2-3	TRBD2	many	TGCAGTGCCGACCGGGGTAGCGGGAGTGAAGATACGCAGTATTTT	CSADRGSGSEDTQYF
TRBV6-2/TRBV6-3	TRBJ2-7	TRBD2	.	TGTGCCAGCAGTCATGGACTAGAAACCTACGAGCAGTACTTC	CASSHGLETYEQYF
TRBV9	TRBJ2-3	.	few	TGTGCCAGCACCGAGGGGGTTGGGGGAGATACGCAGTATTTT	CASTEGVGGDTQYF
TRBV4-3	TRBJ1-5	TRBD1	.	TGCGCCAGCAGCCAAGGCAGGGGGCGAGGCCAGCCCCAGCATTTT	CASSQGRGRGQPQHF
TRBV5-1	TRBJ1-1	.	many	TGCGCCAGCAGCCCGGTACAGGGGAACACTGAAGCTTTCTTT	CASSPVQGNTEAFF
TRBV28	TRBJ2-1	TRBD1	few	TGTGCCAGCAGTCCCGGGACAGGGGGCGAAGGAGTCTTC	CASSPGTGGEGVF
TRBV6-2/TRBV6-3	TRBJ2-7	.	many	TGTGCCAGCAGTCGAATCTCTGAAGTCGACAACGAGCAGTACTTC	CASSRISEVDNEQYF
TRBV2	TRBJ2-2	TRBD1	many	TGTGCCAGCGTTAAAGGGACAGGGGTCTCCGGGGAGCTGTTTTTT	CASVKGTGVSGELFF
TRBV12-3/TRBV12-4	TRBJ2-2	TRBD2	.	TGTGCCAGCAGTTTCCTAGCGGGAGGGAACACCGGGGAGCTGTTTTTT	CASSFLAGGNTGELFF
TRBV20-1	TRBJ2-7	TRBD2	few	TGCAGTGCTAGAGATTTTCAGCGGGAGAAGTTCCGCGAGCAGTACTTC	CSARDFQREKFREQYF
TRBV28	TRBJ2-2	.	.	TGTGCCAGCAGGGCGGGACAAAACACCGGGGAGCTGTTTTTT	CASRAGQNTGELFF
TRBV29-1	TRBJ1-1	.	few	TGCAGCGTTGATATTGAATCTGAAGCTTTCTTT	CSVDIESEAFF
TRBV6-2/TRBV6-3	TRBJ2-7	.	few	TGTGCCAGCAGTTTGATCGACAGGGACTGCTACGAGCAGTACTTC	CASSLIDRDCYEQYF
TRBV6-2/TRBV6-3	TRBJ1-1	TRBD1	.	TGTGCCAGCAGGTGGACAGGGGAAGCTTTCTTT	CASRWTGEAFF
TRBV28	TRBJ1-5	TRBD1	few	TGTGCCAGCAGTTTATGGGGACAGATCAATCAGCCCCAGCATTTT	CASSLWGQINQPQHF
TRBV11-2	TRBJ1-2	.	many	TGTGCCAGCAGCTTAGATATCGGACTCTATGGCTACACCTTC	CASSLDIGLYGYTF
TRBV20-1	TRBJ2-4	TRBD2	many	TGCAGTGCTGGAAGAGGGACTAGCGATACAAACATTCAGTACTTC	CSAGRGTSDTNIQYF
TRBV7-9	TRBJ2-6	.	few	TGTGCCAGCAGCTTTGCAGGCTCTGGGGCCAACGTCCTGACTTTC	CASSFAGSGANVLTF
TRBV19	TRBJ1-5	TRBD1	.	TGTGCCAGTAGTATAAGTGGGACAGCTCTTTTGGCCCAGCATTTT	CASSISGTALLAQHF
TRBV30	TRBJ1-5	.	.	TGTGCCTGGAGTATGATGGATAGCAATCAGCCCCAGCATTTT	CAWSMMDSNQPQHF
TRBV6-5	TRBJ1-1	.	many	TGTGCCAGCAGTTACTCGAGCAGGGTGAACACTGAAGCTTTCTTT	CASSYSSRVNTEAFF
TRBV30	TRBJ1-2	.	few	TGTGCCTGGAGCCCTTTTGGGAGTAACTATGGCTACACCTTC	CAWSPFGSNYGYTF
TRBV6-5	TRBJ1-5	.	few	TGTGCCAGCAGCTACGACAGATTCAATCAGCCCCAGCATTTT	CASSYDRFNQPQHF
TRBV30	TRBJ2-1	TRBD2	few	TGTGCCTGGAGTAAGGCTAGCGGGAGGTATGAGCAGTTCTTC	CAWSKASGRYEQFF
TRBV4-1	TRBJ2-3	TRBD2	.	TGCGCCAGCAGCCTTGAGCGGGAGTTCAGAGATACGCAGTATTTT	CASSLEREFRDTQYF
TRBV7-9	TRBJ2-1	TRBD2	few	TGTGCCAGCAGCCTGGGACTAGCGGGCAACTACAATGAGCAGTTCTTC	CASSLGLAGNYNEQFF
TRBV20-1	TRBJ1-1	TRBD1	many	TGCAGTGCCGGGACAGGGAACACTGAAGCTTTCTTT	CSAGTGNTEAFF
TRBV2	TRBJ1-5	TRBD1	many	TGTGCCAGCAGTGAATACAGGGGGAGCAATCAGCCCCAGCATTTT	CASSEYRGSNQPQHF
TRBV12-3/TRBV12-4	TRBJ2-7	.	many	TGTGCCAGCAGTTCTAGGTGGTCAAGCTCCTACGAGCAGTACTTC	CASSSRWSSSYEQYF
TRBV6-6	TRBJ2-5	.	many	TGTGCCAGCAGTTACTCCAGGGTCGGGGAGACCCAGTACTTC	CASSYSRVGETQYF
TRBV11-2	TRBJ1-1	TRBD1	many	TGTGCCAGCAGCTTATCCCCCGGACAGGGGCACACTGAAGCTTTCTTT	CASSLSPGQGHTEAFF
TRBV7-9	TRBJ2-7	TRBD1	.	TGTGCCAGCAGCTCATATGGGACAGGTGGCTCCTACGAGCAGTACTTC	CASSSYGTGGSYEQYF
TRBV5-1	TRBJ2-3	TRBD1	few	TGCGCCAGCAGCACTGGACAGGGGAGGTTCACAGATACGCAGTATTTT	CASSTGQGRFTDTQYF
TRBV7-9	TRBJ1-1	.	.	TGTGCCAGCAGCTTAGTCGGGGGTGGTTCTGAAGCTTTCTTT	CASSLVGGGSEAFF
TRBV10-3	TRBJ2-3	.	.	TGTGCCATCAGTCCGACAGTTTCTAGCACAGATACGCAGTATTTT	CAISPTVSSTDTQYF
TRBV2	TRBJ1-2	.	.	TGTGCCAGCAGGGAGGGGTTGGGAGGCTACACCTTC	CASREGLGGYTF
TRBV2	TRBJ1-2	.	few	TGTGCCAGCAGAAAGGATAGCTATGGCTACACCTTC	CASRKDSYGYTF
TRBV7-2	TRBJ2-7	.	.	TGTGCCAGCAGCTTAGCGGGGACTCCCTACGAGCAGTACTTC	CASSLAGTPYEQYF
TRBV4-2	TRBJ1-6	TRBD1	few	TGTGCCAGCAGCCAAGATTCCCAGGGGGGTTCACCCCTCCACTTT	CASSQDSQGGSPLHF
TRBV20-1	TRBJ2-7	TRBD1	many	TGCAGTGCTAGGAGGGGGACAGGGAGAGGCGAGCAGTACTTC	CSARRGTGRGEQYF
TRBV7-2	TRBJ2-3	TRBD2	many	TGTGCCAGCAGCTTAGCCCCTAGCGGGAGAGGCACAGATACGCAGTATTTT	CASSLAPSGRGTDTQYF
TRBV6-5	TRBJ1-4	TRBD1	.	TGTGCCAGCAGTTACTCAGGGACAGATGATGAAAAACTGTTTTTT	CASSYSGTDDEKLFF
TRBV6-1	TRBJ1-2	.	many	TGTGCCAGCAGTGAGCGGGTTACCTATGGCTACACCTTC	CASSERVTYGYTF
TRBV2	TRBJ1-2	.	few	TGTGCCAGCAGGGAGGACACTACTAACTATGGCTACACCTTC	CASREDTTNYGYTF
TRBV3-1	TRBJ2-1	TRBD2	many	TGTGCCAGCAACCCGGGGGGGCGTTGGTCCTACAATGAGCAGTTCTTC	CASNPGGRWSYNEQFF
TRBV11-3	TRBJ2-1	.	.	TGTGCCAACAGCTTAGGATCAGGGGTGAATGAGCAGTTCTTC	CANSLGSGVNEQFF
TRBV5-5	TRBJ1-5	TRBD1	.	TGTGCCAGCAGCTTTAACACAGGGGGTCAGCCCCAGCATTTT	CASSFNTGGQPQHF
TRBV5-1	TRBJ1-5	.	few	TGCGCCAGCAGCTTGGGAACCGGGGGGGACAATCAGCCCCAGCATTTT	CASSLGTGGDNQPQHF
TRBV29-1	TRBJ1-1	.	.	TGCAGCGTTGAATATGTGTCCTGTACTGAAGCTTTCTTT	CSVEYVSCTEAFF